This T cell receptor (beta chain) was found in a study of Ad26.COV2.S vaccination and SARS-CoV-2 variants. Findings and caveats of the study: Spike-specific TCR breadth in vaccine recipients exceeded that seen in placebo recipients. Substantial breadth was reportedly displayed by spike-specific CD8+ and CD4+ T cell responses after vaccination.

The treatment denotes: some 20 received Ad26.COV2.S at low or high dose, single or two shots; about 5 received placebo; per-sample allocation not given. Specimens were obtained on day 63 following the first vaccine or placebo injection. Turning to this clone: Its cognate antigen is unknown.

The CDR3 is 15 residues long. Germline V lookup: CDR1 SGHRS, CDR2 YFSETQ. Trimming removed 4 bases from V and 3 bases from J, with 16 bases in between. Profiling relied on immunoSEQ multiplex PCR, and the TCRdb table lists in-frame clones only, not all of them. The table shows around 450,000 clones, with 80% to 90% occurring only once. V and J are TRBV5-1 and TRBJ2-5, with D perhaps TRBD2 (5 bases). The clonotype comes from a person between 18 and 65 years old who received the Ad26.COV2.S COVID-19 vaccine or a placebo. The sequencing used peripheral blood, collected in a trial of Ad26.COV2.S vaccine versus placebo. For the CDR3, the DNA is TGCGCCAGCAGCCCGGGTGGGAGCACTAAAGAGACCCAGTACTTC. Its translation is CASSPGGSTKETQYF.